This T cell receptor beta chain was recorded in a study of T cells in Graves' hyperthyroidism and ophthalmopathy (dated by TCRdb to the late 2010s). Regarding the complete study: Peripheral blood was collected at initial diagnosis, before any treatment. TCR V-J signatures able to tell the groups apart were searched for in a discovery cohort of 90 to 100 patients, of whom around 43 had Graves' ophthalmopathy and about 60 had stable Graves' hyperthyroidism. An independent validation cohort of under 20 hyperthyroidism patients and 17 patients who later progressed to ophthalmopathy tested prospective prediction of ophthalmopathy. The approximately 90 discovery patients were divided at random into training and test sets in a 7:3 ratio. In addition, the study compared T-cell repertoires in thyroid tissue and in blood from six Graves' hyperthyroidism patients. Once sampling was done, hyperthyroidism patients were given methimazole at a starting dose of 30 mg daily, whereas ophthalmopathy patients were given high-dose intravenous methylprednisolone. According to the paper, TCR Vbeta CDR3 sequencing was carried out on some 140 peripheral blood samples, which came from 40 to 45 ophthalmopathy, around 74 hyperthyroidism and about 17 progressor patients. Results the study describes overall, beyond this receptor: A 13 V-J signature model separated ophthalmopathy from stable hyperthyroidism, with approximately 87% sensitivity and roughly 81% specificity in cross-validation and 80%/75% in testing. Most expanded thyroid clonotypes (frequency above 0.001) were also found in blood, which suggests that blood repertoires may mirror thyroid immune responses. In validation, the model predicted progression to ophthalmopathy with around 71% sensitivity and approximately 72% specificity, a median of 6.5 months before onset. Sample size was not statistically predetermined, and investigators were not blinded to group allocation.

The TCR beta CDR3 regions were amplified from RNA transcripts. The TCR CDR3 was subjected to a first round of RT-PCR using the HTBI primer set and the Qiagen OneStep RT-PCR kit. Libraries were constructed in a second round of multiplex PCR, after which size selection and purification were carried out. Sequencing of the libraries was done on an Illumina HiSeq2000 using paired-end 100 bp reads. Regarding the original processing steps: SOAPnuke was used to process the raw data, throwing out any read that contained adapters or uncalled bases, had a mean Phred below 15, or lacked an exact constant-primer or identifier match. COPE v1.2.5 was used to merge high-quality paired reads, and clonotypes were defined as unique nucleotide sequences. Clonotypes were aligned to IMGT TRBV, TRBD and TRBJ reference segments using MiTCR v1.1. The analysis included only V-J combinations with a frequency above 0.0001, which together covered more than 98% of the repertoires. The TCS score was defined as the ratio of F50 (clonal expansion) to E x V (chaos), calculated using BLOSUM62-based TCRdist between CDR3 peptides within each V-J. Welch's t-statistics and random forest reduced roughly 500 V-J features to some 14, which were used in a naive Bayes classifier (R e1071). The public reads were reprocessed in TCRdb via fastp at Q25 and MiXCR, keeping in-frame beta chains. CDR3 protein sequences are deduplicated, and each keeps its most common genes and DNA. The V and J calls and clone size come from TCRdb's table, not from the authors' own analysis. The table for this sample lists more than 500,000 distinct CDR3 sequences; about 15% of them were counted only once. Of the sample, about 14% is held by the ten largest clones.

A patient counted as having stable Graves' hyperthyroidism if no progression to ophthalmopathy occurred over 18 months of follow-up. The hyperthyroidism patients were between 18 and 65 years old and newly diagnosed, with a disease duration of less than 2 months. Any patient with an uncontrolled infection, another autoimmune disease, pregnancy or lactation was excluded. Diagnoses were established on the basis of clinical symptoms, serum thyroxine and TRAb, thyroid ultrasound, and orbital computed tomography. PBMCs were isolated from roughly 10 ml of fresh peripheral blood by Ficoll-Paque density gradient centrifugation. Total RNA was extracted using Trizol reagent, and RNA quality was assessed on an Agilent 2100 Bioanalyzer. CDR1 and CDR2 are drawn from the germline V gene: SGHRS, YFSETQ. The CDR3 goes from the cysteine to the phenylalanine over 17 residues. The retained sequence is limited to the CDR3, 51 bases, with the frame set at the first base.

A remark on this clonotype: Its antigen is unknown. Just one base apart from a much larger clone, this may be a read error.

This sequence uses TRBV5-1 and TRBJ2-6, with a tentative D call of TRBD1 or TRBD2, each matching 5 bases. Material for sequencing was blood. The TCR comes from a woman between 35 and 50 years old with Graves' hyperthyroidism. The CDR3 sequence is CASSFSGPLAGANVPTF. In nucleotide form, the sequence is TGCGCCAGCAGCTTTTCCGGGCCTCTAGCTGGGGCCAACGTCCCGACTTTC.